This TCR beta chain was captured by sequencing in a study of T cell repertoires in cytomegalovirus infection. Study-level information: CMV epitopes, recently identified HLA-C-restricted and well-studied HLA-B-restricted, were used.

This clonotype showed up many times. Its target is unknown. The V end was cut by 4 bases, the J end by 4 bases, with 8 bases between. CDR1 and CDR2 (germline): SGHVS, FNYEAQ. The CDR3 has 13 residues. TCRdb itself ran the reads through MiXCR, one entry per CDR3 protein. Among fewer than 1,000,000 distinct CDR3 sequences listed, roughly 30% were seen once. This sample comprised cultured CD8+ T cells from PBMCs, obtained from culture after CMV antigen stimulation. The chain uses TRBV7-6 and TRBJ1-3; D unclear. This clonotype was sampled from a human donor in good health (CMV status not recorded). Some clones in this sample may be carry-over from other donors' samples. CDR3 DNA sequence: TGTGCCAGCAGCTCCCCAAGGGGAAACACCATATATTTT. As protein: CASSSPRGNTIYF.